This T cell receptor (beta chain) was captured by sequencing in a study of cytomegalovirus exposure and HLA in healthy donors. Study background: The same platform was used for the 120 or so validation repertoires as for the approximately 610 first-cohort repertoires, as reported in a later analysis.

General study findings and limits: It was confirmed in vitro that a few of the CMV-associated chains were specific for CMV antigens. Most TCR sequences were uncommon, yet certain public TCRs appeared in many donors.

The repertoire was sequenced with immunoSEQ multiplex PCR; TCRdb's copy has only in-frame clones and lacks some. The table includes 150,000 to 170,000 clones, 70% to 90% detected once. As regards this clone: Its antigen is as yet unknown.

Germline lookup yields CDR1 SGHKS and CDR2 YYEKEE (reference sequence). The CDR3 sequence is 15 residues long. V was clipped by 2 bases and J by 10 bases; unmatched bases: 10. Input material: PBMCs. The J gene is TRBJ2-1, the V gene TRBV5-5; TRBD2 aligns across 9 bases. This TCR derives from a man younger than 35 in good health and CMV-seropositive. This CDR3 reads CASSFNLAGVSEQFF. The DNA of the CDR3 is TGTGCCAGCAGCTTCAACTTAGCGGGAGTGAGCGAGCAGTTCTTC.